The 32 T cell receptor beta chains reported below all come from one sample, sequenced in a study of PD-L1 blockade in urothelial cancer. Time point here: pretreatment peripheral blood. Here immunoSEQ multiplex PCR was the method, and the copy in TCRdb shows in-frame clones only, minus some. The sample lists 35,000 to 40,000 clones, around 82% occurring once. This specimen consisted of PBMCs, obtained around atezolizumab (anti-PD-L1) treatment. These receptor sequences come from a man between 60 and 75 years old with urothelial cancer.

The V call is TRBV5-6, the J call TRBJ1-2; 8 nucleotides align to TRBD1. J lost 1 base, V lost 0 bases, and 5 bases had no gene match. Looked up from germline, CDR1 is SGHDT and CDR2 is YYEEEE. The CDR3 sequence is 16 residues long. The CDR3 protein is CASSLGRGPLNYGYTF. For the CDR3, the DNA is TGTGCCAGCAGCTTGGGCAGGGGGCCGCTTAACTATGGCTACACCTTC.

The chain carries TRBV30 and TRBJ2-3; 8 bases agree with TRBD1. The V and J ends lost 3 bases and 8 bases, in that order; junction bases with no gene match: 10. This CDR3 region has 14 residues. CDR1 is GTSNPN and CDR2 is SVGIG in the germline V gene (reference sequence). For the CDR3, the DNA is TGTGCCTGGAGACTACAGGGGGGCTCCGGTACGCAGTATTTT. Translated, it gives CAWRLQGGSGTQYF.

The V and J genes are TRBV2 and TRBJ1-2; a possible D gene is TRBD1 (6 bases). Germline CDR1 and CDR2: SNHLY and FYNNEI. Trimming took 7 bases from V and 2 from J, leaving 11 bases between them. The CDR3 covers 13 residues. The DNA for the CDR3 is TGTGCCAGCATTTCGGACAGAAACTATGGCTACACCTTC. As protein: CASISDRNYGYTF.

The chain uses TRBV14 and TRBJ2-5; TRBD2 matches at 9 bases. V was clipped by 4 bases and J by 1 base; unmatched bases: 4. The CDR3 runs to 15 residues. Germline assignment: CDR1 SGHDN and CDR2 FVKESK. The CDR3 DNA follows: TGTGCCAGCAGCCCCCTAGCGGGGACCCAAGAGACCCAGTACTTC. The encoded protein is CASSPLAGTQETQYF. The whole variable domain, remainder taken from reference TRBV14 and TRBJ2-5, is EAGVTQFPSHSVIEKGQTVTLRCDPISGHDNLYWYRRVMGKEIKFLLHFVKESKQDESGMPNNRFLAERTGGTYSTLKVQPAELEDSGVYFCASSPLAGTQETQYFGPGTRLLVL.

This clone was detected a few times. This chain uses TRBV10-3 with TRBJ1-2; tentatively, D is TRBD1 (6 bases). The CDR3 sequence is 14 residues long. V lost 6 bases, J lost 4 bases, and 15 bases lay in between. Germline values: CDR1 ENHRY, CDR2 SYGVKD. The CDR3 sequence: CAIRPIDRFYGYTF. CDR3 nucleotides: TGTGCCATCAGACCTATCGACAGGTTCTATGGCTACACCTTC.

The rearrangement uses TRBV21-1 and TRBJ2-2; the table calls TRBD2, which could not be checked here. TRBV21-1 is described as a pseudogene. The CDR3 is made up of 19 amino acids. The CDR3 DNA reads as TGTGCCAGCAGCAAATTGGTTCGACCGGGACTAGCGGGGGTCGGGGAGCTGTTTTTT. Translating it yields CASSKLVRPGLAGVGELFF.

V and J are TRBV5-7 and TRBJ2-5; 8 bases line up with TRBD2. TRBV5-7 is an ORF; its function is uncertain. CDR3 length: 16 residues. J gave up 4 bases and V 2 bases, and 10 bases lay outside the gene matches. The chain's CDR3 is CASSFFVAGGLETQYF. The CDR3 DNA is TGTGCCAGCAGCTTCTTTGTCGCGGGGGGCCTAGAGACCCAGTACTTC.

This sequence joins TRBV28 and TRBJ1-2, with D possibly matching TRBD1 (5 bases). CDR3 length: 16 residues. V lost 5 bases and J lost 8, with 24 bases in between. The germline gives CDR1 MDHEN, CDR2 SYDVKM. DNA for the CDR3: TGTGCCAGCAGTCGGGGTGGTGTGCCCGGGGGGAACGGCTACACCTTC. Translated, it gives CASSRGGVPGGNGYTF.

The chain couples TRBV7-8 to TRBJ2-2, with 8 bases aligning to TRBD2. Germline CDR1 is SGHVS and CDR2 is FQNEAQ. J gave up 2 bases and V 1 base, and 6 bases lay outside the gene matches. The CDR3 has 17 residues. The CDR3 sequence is CASSLVGLAGNTGELFF. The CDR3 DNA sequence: TGTGCCAGCAGCTTAGTTGGTCTAGCGGGTAACACCGGGGAGCTGTTTTTT.

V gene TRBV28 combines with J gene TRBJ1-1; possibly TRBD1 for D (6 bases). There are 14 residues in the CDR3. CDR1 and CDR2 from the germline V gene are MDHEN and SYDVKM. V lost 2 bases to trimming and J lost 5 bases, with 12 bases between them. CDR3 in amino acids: CASSLTGRKTEAFF. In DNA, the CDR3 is TGTGCCAGCAGTTTAACAGGGCGTAAGACTGAAGCTTTCTTT.

CDR3 nucleotides: TGTGCCAGCAGCTGGGGACAGCCTGAGGATGAGCAGTTCTTC. This codes for CASSWGQPEDEQFF. This chain connects TRBV5-4 to TRBJ2-1; 7 nucleotides match TRBD1. The junction had 8 bases not matched to a gene; V was cut back by 3 bases and J by 8 bases. The germline V gene has CDR1 SGHNT and CDR2 YYREEE (reference sequence). CDR3 length: 14 residues.

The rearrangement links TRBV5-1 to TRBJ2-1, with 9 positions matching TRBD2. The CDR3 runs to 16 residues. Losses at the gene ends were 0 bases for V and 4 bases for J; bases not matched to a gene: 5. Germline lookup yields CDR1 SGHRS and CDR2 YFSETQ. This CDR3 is CASSLGSSGVYNEQFF. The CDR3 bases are TGCGCCAGCAGCTTGGGGTCTAGCGGGGTATACAATGAGCAGTTCTTC.

The CDR3 region is CATGQGPRSGANVLTF. As DNA, the CDR3 is TGTGCCACCGGACAGGGGCCTCGCTCTGGGGCCAACGTCCTGACTTTC. The V gene is TRBV19, the J gene TRBJ2-6; 9 bases agree with TRBD1. CDR3 size: 16 residues. V trimming: 10 bases; J trimming: 0 bases; junction bases outside the gene matches: 7. Per germline, CDR1 LNHDA and CDR2 SQIVND (reference sequence).

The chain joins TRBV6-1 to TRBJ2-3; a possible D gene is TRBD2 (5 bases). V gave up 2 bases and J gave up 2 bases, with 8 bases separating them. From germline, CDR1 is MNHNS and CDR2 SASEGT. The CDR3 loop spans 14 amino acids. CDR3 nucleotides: TGTGCCAGCAGTGAATCCGGGATCACAGATACGCAGTATTTT. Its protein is CASSESGITDTQYF.

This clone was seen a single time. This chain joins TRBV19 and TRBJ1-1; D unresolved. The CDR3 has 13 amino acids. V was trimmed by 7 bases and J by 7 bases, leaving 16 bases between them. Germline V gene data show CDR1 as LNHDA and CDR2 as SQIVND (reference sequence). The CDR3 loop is CASTPRGRYEAFF. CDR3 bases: TGTGCCAGTACCCCACGAGGGCGGTATGAAGCTTTCTTT.

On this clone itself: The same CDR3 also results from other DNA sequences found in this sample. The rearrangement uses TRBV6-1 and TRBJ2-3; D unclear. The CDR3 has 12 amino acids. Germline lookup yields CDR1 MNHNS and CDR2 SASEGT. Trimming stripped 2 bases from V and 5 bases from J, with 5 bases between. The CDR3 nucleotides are TGTGCCAGCAGTGAACTTAGAGATACGCAGTATTTT. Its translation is CASSELRDTQYF.

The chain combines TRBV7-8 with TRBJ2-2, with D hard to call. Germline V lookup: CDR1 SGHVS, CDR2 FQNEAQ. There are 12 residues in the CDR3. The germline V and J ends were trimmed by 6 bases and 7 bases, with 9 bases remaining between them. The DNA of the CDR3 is TGTGCCAGCAGTCCTCTCGGCGGGGAGCTGTTTTTT. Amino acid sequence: CASSPLGGELFF.

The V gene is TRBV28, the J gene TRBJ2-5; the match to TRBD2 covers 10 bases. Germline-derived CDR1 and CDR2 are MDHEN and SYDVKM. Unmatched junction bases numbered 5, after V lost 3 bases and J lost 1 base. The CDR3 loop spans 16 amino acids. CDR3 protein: CASSLVASGGQETQYF. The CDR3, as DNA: TGTGCCAGCAGTTTGGTGGCTAGCGGGGGCCAAGAGACCCAGTACTTC. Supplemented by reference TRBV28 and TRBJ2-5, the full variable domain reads DVKVTQSSRYLVKRTGEKVFLECVQDMDHENMFWYRQDPGLGLRLIYFSYDVKMKEKGDIPEGYSVSREKKERFSLILESASTNQTSMYLCASSLVASGGQETQYFGPGTRLLVL.

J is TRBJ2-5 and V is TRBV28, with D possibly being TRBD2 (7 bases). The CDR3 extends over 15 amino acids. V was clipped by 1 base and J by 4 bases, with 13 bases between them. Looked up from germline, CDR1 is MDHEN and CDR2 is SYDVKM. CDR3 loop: CASSLFKGGLETQYF. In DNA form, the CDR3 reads TGTGCCAGCAGTTTATTTAAGGGGGGGTTAGAGACCCAGTACTTC.

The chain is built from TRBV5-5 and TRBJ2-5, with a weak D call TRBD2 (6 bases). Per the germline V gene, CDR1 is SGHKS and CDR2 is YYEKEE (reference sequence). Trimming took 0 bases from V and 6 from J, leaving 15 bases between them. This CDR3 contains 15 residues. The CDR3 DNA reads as TGTGCCAGCAGCTTGGGCGGGATGGAGCTGAAGACCCAGTACTTC. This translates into CASSLGGMELKTQYF.

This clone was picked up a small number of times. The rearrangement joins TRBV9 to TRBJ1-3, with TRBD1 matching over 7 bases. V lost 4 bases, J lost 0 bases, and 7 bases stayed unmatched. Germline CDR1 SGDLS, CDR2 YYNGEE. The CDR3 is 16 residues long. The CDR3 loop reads CASSPRGQSSGNTIYF. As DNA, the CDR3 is TGTGCCAGCAGCCCGCGGGGACAGTCCTCTGGAAACACCATATATTTT.

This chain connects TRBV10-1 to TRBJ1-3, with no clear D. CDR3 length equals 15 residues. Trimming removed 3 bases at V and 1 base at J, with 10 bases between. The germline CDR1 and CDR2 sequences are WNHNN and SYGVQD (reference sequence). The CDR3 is CASSENRRSGNTIYF. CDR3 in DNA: TGCGCCAGCAGTGAAAACAGAAGATCTGGAAACACCATATATTTT.

The CDR3 loop reads CASIPPGRAYEQYF. Here the CDR3 DNA reads TGTGCCAGCATCCCCCCCGGGAGGGCCTACGAGCAGTACTTC. The J gene is TRBJ2-7, the V gene TRBV6-5; 8 positions match TRBD2. J lost 2 bases, V lost 7 bases, and 7 bases had no gene match. The CDR3 spans 14 residues. Germline assignment: CDR1 MNHEY and CDR2 SVGAGI.

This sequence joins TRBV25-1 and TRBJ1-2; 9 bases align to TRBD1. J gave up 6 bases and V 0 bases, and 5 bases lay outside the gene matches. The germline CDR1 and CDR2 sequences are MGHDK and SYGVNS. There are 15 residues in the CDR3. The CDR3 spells CASSEYPGQGNGYTF. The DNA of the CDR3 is TGTGCCAGCAGTGAATATCCGGGACAGGGTAATGGCTACACCTTC.

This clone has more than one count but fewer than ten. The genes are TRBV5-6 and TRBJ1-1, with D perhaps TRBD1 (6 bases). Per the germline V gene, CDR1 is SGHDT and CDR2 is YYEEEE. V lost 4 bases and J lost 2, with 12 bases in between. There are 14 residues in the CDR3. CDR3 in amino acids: CASSTLQGNTEAFF. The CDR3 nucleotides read TGTGCCAGCAGCACACTACAGGGTAACACTGAAGCTTTCTTT.

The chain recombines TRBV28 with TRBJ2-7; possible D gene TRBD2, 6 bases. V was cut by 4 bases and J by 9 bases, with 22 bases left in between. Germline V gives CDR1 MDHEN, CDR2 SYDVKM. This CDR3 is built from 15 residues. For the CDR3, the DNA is TGTGCCAGCAGTTCCCCCGCGAGTGGGGCGGGACGGCAGTACTTC. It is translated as CASSSPASGAGRQYF.

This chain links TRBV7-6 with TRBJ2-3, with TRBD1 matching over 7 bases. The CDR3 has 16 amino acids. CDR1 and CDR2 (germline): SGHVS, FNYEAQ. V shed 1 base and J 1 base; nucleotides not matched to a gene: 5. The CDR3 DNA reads TGTGCCAGCAGCTTAGAGGGGGCCCTTGGCACAGATACGCAGTATTTT. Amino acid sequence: CASSLEGALGTDTQYF.

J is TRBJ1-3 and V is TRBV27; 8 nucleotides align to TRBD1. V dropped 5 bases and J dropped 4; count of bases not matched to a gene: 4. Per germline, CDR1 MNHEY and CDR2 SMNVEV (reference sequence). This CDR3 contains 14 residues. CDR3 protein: CASSQGARGNTIYF. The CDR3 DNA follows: TGTGCCAGCAGTCAGGGGGCGAGAGGAAACACCATATATTTT.

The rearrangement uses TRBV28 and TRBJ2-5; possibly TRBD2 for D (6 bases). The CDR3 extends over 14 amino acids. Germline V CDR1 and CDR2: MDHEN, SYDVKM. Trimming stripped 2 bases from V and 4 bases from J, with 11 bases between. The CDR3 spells CASSLGGFGETQYF. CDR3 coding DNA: TGTGCCAGCAGTTTAGGGGGGTTCGGAGAGACCCAGTACTTC.

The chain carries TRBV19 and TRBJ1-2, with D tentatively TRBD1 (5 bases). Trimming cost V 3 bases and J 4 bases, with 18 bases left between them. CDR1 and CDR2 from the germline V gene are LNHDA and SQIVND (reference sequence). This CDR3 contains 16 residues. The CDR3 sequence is CASSIPHAQEGYGYTF. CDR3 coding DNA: TGTGCCAGTAGTATTCCCCACGCACAGGAGGGCTATGGCTACACCTTC.

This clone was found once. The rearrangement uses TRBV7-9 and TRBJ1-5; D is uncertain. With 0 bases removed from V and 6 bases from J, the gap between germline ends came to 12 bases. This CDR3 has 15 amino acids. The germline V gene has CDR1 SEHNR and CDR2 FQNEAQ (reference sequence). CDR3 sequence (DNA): TGTGCCAGCAGCTTAGCGGGCGGGGAAGGTCAGCCCCAGCATTTT. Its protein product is CASSLAGGEGQPQHF.

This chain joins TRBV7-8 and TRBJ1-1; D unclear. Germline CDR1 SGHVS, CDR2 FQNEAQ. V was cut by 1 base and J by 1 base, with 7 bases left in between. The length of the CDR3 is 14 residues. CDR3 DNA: TGTGCCAGCAGCTTAGGTTGGCCGAACACTGAAGCTTTCTTT. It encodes CASSLGWPNTEAFF.